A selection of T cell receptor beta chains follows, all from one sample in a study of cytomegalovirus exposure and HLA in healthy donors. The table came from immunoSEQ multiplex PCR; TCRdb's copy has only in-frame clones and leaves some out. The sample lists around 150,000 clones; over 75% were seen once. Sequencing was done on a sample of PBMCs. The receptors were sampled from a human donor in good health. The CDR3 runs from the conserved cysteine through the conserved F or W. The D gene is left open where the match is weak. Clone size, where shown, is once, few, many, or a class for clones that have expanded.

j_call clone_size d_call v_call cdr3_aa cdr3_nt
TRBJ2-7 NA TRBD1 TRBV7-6 CASSPGTDYEQYF TGTGCCAGCAGTCCCGGGACAGACTACGAGCAGTACTTC
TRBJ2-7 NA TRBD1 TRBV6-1 CASRKDRGDNYEQYF TGTGCCAGCAGGAAGGACAGGGGGGACAACTACGAGCAGTACTTC
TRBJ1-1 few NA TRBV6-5 CASGPQGLNTEAFF TGTGCCAGCGGTCCACAGGGCCTGAACACTGAAGCTTTCTTT
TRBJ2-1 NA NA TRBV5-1 CASSLEGDEQFF TGCGCCAGCAGCTTAGAGGGGGATGAGCAGTTCTTC
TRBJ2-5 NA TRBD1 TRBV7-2 CASSLNYGTGMYQETQYF TGTGCCAGCAGCTTAAATTACGGGACAGGGATGTACCAAGAGACCCAGTACTTC
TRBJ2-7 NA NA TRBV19 CASTRGALAGRQYF TGTGCCAGTACTCGTGGAGCCCTAGCTGGTCGGCAGTACTTC
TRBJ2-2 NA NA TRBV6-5 CASRRSATGELFF TGTGCCAGCCGGAGGTCGGCCACCGGGGAGCTGTTTTTT
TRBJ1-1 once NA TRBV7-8 CASSLVRVGTEAFF TGTGCCAGCAGCTTAGTCAGGGTAGGGACTGAAGCTTTCTTT
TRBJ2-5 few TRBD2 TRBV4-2 CASSQGTAGGETQYF TGTGCCAGCAGCCAAGGGACAGCGGGGGGGGAGACCCAGTACTTC
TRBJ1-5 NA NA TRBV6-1 CASSPVNQPQHF TGTGCCAGCAGCCCCGTCAATCAGCCCCAGCATTTT
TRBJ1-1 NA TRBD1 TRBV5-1 CASKKKTAVRGMNTEAFF TGCGCCAGCAAAAAAAAGACTGCCGTCAGGGGGATGAACACTGAAGCTTTCTTT
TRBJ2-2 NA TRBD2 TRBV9 CASSVGTGRAGELFF TGTGCCAGCAGCGTAGGAACGGGGAGGGCCGGGGAGCTGTTTTTT
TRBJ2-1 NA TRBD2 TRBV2 CASNPGGRGEQFF TGTGCCAGCAACCCCGGTGGGAGGGGTGAGCAGTTCTTC
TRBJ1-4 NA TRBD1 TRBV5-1 CASSLGDRANEKLFF TGCGCCAGCAGCTTGGGAGACAGGGCAAACGAAAAACTGTTTTTT
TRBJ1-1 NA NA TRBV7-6 CASMPRGGKAFF TGTGCCAGCATGCCCCGGGGGGGGAAAGCTTTCTTT
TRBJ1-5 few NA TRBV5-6 CASSPRQGKTVNQPQHF TGTGCCAGCAGCCCCCGCCAGGGAAAGACAGTCAATCAGCCCCAGCATTTT
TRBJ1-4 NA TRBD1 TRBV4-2 CASSQTLGGDRNEKLFF TGTGCCAGCAGCCAAACTCTGGGGGGGGACAGGAATGAAAAACTGTTTTTT
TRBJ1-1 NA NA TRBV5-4 CASSLAPTEAFF TGTGCCAGCAGCTTGGCTCCCACTGAAGCTTTCTTT
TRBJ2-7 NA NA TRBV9 CASSARGGTGIYEQYF TGTGCCAGCAGCGCTAGGGGGGGGACAGGTATCTACGAGCAGTACTTC
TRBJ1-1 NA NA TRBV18 CASSPLPNTEAFF TGTGCCAGCTCACCTCTCCCGAACACTGAAGCTTTCTTT
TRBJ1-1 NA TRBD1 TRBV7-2 CASSLESGGYEAFF TGTGCCAGCAGCTTAGAGTCAGGGGGCTATGAAGCTTTCTTT
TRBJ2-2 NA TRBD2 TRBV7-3 CASSLSRGGTGELFF TGTGCCAGCAGCTTATCGCGGGGGGGCACCGGGGAGCTGTTTTTT
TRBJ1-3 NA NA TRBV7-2 CASSEERYENRNTIYF TGTGCCAGCAGCGAGGAGAGGTACGAGAACCGAAACACCATATATTTT
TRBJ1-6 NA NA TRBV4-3 CASSQALKNNSPLHF TGCGCCAGCAGCCAAGCACTGAAAAATAATTCACCCCTCCACTTT
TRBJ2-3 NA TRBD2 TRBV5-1 CASSLERGITDTQYF TGCGCCAGCAGCTTAGAGCGGGGGATCACAGATACGCAGTATTTT
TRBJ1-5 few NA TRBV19 CASSIDLWTDNQPQHF TGTGCCAGTAGTATAGATCTATGGACAGATAATCAGCCCCAGCATTTT
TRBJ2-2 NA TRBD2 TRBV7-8 CASSQTSGMNTGELFF TGTGCCAGCAGCCAAACTAGCGGGATGAACACCGGGGAGCTGTTTTTT
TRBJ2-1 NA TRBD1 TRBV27 CASSPTGQARSSYNEQFF TGTGCCAGCAGTCCGACCGGACAGGCTCGTAGCTCCTACAATGAGCAGTTCTTC
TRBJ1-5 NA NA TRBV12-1 CASSFPRGLGPNQPQHF TGTGCCAGCAGCTTCCCCAGGGGGCTTGGTCCGAATCAGCCCCAGCATTTT
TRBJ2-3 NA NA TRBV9 CASSVKAGSTDTQYF TGTGCCAGCAGCGTAAAGGCGGGGAGCACAGATACGCAGTATTTT
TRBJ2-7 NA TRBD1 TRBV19 CASSIKTGNEQYF TGTGCCAGTAGTATAAAGACAGGGAACGAGCAGTACTTC
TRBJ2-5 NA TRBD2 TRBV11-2 CASSLLLAGGQETQYF TGTGCCAGCAGCTTATTACTAGCGGGGGGTCAAGAGACCCAGTACTTC
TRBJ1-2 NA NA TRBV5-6 CASSPSLTARYGYTF TGTGCCAGCAGCCCGTCCCTAACGGCGAGGTATGGCTACACCTTC
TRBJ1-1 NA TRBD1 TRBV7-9 CASVRGQINTEAFF TGTGCCAGCGTAAGGGGACAGATAAACACTGAAGCTTTCTTT